The sequence of this TCR beta chain was determined in a study of cytotoxic CD8 clonotypes in ibrutinib-treated CLL. About the research overall: Samples averaged approximately 260,000 productive templates and some 91,000 productive rearrangements. Study-wide points: At ibrutinib response, clonality increased, and at progression it declined back toward baseline. Public clonotypes were rare and shrank or held steady on treatment. Exceeding age-matched healthy donors, baseline clonality also tracked the counts of circulating CD8+ T cells.

Produced via immunoSEQ multiplex PCR; TCRdb's table is partial and in-frame only. The sample lists roughly 11,000 clones; around 81% were seen once. Regarding this clone: No antigen is known for it.

Germline loops: CDR1 SGHRS, CDR2 YFSETQ. CDR3 length: 17 amino acids. The trim removed 0 bases at V and 2 bases at J, leaving 9 bases unmatched. This sequence originates from a human donor with chronic lymphocytic leukemia. Sequenced material: PBMCs, taken at disease progression, from a patient treated with ibrutinib. The chain links TRBV5-1 to TRBJ2-5; 8 nucleotides agree with TRBD1. CDR3: CASSLGTGFLGQETQYF. The CDR3 DNA reads TGCGCCAGCAGCTTGGGGACAGGGTTTTTGGGGCAAGAGACCCAGTACTTC.